The 26 T cell receptor beta chains below all came from one sample that was sequenced in a study of T cell changes during pregnancy in multiple sclerosis. Measured with immunoSEQ multiplex PCR; TCRdb has only the in-frame clones, and not every one. The sample holds 40,000 to 55,000 clones, under 90% seen once. Sequenced here: peripheral blood, sampled in the first trimester of pregnancy. The receptors here all came from a female donor in good health, enrolled as a control in a pregnancy study.

The chain is built from TRBV5-8 and TRBJ2-5; TRBD1 might be the D (6 bases). The germline CDR1 and CDR2 sequences are SGHTS and YDEGEE. The V end lost 3 bases, the J end lost 0 bases, and 21 bases lay between the germline ends. The CDR3 has 18 residues. The CDR3 nucleotides are TGTGCCAGCAGCTCCCCCCCAGGGGTTGCCGGGTACCAAGAGACCCAGTACTTC. Its protein product is CASSSPPGVAGYQETQYF.

This chain connects TRBV28 to TRBJ2-7; 7 bases map to TRBD2. Germline values: CDR1 MDHEN, CDR2 SYDVKM. The CDR3 loop spans 15 amino acids. V lost 5 bases, J lost 1 base, and 8 bases stayed unmatched. The CDR3 coding sequence is TGTGCCAGCAGTCGGAGCGGGATAGGGTCCTACGAGCAGTACTTC. Translated, it gives CASSRSGIGSYEQYF.

The V and J genes are TRBV2 and TRBJ2-5; 8 bases are a match to TRBD2. CDR3 size: 16 residues. CDR1 SNHLY and CDR2 FYNNEI come from the germline V gene. V gave up 3 bases and J gave up 1 base; unmatched junction bases: 7. The CDR3 coding sequence is TGTGCCAGCAGTGAGCTTGTTAGCGGGACCCAAGAGACCCAGTACTTC. This codes for CASSELVSGTQETQYF.

J is TRBJ2-3 and V is TRBV29-1; 8 bases are shared with TRBD1. Trimming at V came to 6 bases and at J to 1 base, leaving 6 bases not matched to a gene. Germline assignment: CDR1 SQVTM and CDR2 ANQGSEA. This CDR3 comprises 14 residues. CDR3 coding DNA: TGCAGCGTACGGACAGGGTCCGGCACAGATACGCAGTATTTT. Encoded protein: CSVRTGSGTDTQYF.

This clone showed up just a few times. The J gene is TRBJ1-1, the V gene TRBV30; D is undetermined. Trimming shortened V by 2 bases and J by 1 base, and 8 bases separated the two germline ends. Germline-derived CDR1 and CDR2 are GTSNPN and SVGIG (reference sequence). The CDR3 is 13 amino acids. In DNA, the CDR3 is TGTGCCTGGAGTATACACCGGAACACTGAAGCTTTCTTT. Its translation: CAWSIHRNTEAFF.

The chain links TRBV7-9 to TRBJ2-3; D unclear. The CDR3 loop spans 18 amino acids. Germline-derived CDR1 and CDR2 are SEHNR and FQNEAQ (reference sequence). Deletions cut 5 bases from V and 1 base from J, with 22 bases between. In nucleotides, the CDR3 is TGTGCCAGCAGCCAATCCACTGCCTCGACTGCTGGCACAGATACGCAGTATTTT. Protein: CASSQSTASTAGTDTQYF.

The chain recombines TRBV28 with TRBJ2-5; 7 bases fit TRBD2. Trimming took 3 bases from V and 5 from J; bases not matched to a gene: 9. The germline V gene encodes CDR1 MDHEN and CDR2 SYDVKM. CDR3 size: 15 residues. CDR3 coding DNA: TGTGCCAGCAGTTTTGCACTAGCGCAGGCGGAGACCCAGTACTTC. This translates into CASSFALAQAETQYF.

This sequence joins TRBV4-2 and TRBJ2-1, with TRBD2 matching over 11 bases. The CDR3 has 17 residues. V shed 0 bases, J shed 7 bases, and the junction held 8 bases outside the gene matches. Germline assignment: CDR1 LGHNA and CDR2 YNFKEQ. In DNA, the CDR3 is TGTGCCAGCAGCCAAGACCTACTAGCGGGAGATAGAAATGAGCAGTTCTTC. It codes for CASSQDLLAGDRNEQFF.

The chain employs TRBV9 and TRBJ2-1; 12 bases are shared with TRBD2. There are 16 residues in the CDR3. CDR1 and CDR2 from the germline V gene are SGDLS and YYNGEE. Losses at the gene ends were 4 bases for V and 11 bases for J; bases not matched to a gene: 13. The CDR3 DNA sequence: TGTGCCAGCAGCCCAACTCTAGCGGGGGGGCGACAAAAGCAGTTCTTC. Its protein is CASSPTLAGGRQKQFF.

V is TRBV5-1 and J is TRBJ2-1; 10 bases map to TRBD2. Per the germline V gene, CDR1 is SGHRS and CDR2 is YFSETQ. V was pared by 7 bases and J by 8 bases, with 9 bases of the junction left unmatched. The CDR3 is made up of 14 amino acids. The CDR3 loop reads CASSVERGGDEQFF. DNA for the CDR3: TGCGCCAGCTCTGTCGAGCGGGGGGGCGATGAGCAGTTCTTC.

This clone is a singleton in its sample. The J gene is TRBJ2-7, the V gene TRBV14; 10 positions match TRBD2. Trimming removed 4 bases from V and 2 bases from J; junction bases left unmatched: 8. CDR3 length equals 16 residues. Germline CDR1 is SGHDN and CDR2 is FVKESK. As DNA, the CDR3 is TGTGCCAGCAGCCTATGGACTAGCGGAACAGCCTACGAGCAGTACTTC. Amino acid sequence: CASSLWTSGTAYEQYF.

The chain employs TRBV2 and TRBJ1-1, with 9 positions matching TRBD1. The CDR3 sequence is 14 residues long. Germline V gives CDR1 SNHLY, CDR2 FYNNEI. J gave up 4 bases and V 6 bases, and 6 bases lay outside the gene matches. CDR3 residues: CASRLTGGITEAFF. The CDR3 nucleotides are TGTGCCAGCAGGCTTACAGGGGGCATCACTGAAGCTTTCTTT.

The V call is TRBV10-2, the J call TRBJ1-1, with D possibly TRBD1 on 6 matching bases. Germline lookup yields CDR1 WSHSY and CDR2 SAAADI. This CDR3 is 16 amino acids long. V shed 1 base and J shed 0 bases, with 12 bases lying between them. Here the CDR3 DNA reads TGCGCCAGCAGTGAGTTGGGGGCCGTCATGAACACTGAAGCTTTCTTT. Its protein product is CASSELGAVMNTEAFF.

The chain has TRBV18 and TRBJ2-3; TRBD1 matches 8 bases. The CDR3 is made up of 15 amino acids. The germline V gene encodes CDR1 KGHSH and CDR2 LQKENI. The V and J ends lost 2 bases and 2 bases, in that order; junction bases with no gene match: 3. The CDR3 spells CASSPNRGATDTQYF. CDR3 coding DNA: TGTGCCAGCTCACCAAACAGGGGGGCCACAGATACGCAGTATTTT.

The chain has TRBV18 and TRBJ2-1; 13 bases are a match to TRBD2. CDR1 and CDR2 from the germline V gene are KGHSH and LQKENI. The junction had 2 bases not matched to a gene; V was cut back by 4 bases and J by 5 bases. The CDR3 length is 15 residues. The CDR3: CASSLGLAGDNEQFF. The DNA of the CDR3 is TGTGCCAGCTCACTAGGACTAGCGGGGGACAATGAGCAGTTCTTC.

This chain joins TRBV4-3 and TRBJ2-3; 15 nucleotides line up with TRBD2. V lost 1 base to trimming and J lost 2 bases; unmatched junction nucleotides: 4. The CDR3 runs 18 residues. CDR1 is LGHNA and CDR2 is YSLEER in the germline V gene. This chain's CDR3 is CASSQAGLAGGYTDTQYF. CDR3 in DNA: TGCGCCAGCAGCCAAGCTGGACTAGCGGGAGGGTACACAGATACGCAGTATTTT.

This sequence joins TRBV11-3 and TRBJ1-5; 8 bases map to TRBD1. There are 15 residues in the CDR3. CDR1 is SGHNT, CDR2 YENEEA, per germline. Trimming removed 6 bases from V and 7 bases from J; junction bases left unmatched: 11. DNA for the CDR3: TGTGCCAGCAGGCCGAACCCAGGGGGCGGGCAGCCCCAGCATTTT. Translated, it gives CASRPNPGGGQPQHF. Supplemented by reference TRBV11-3 and TRBJ1-5, the full variable domain reads EAGVVQSPRYKIIEKKQPVAFWCNPISGHNTLYWYLQNLGQGPELLIRYENEEAVDDSQLPKDRFSAERLKGVDSTLKIQPAELGDSAVYLCASRPNPGGGQPQHFGDGTRLSIL.

This chain uses TRBV28 with TRBJ2-3; 10 nucleotides line up with TRBD1. CDR3 length: 17 residues. Trimming at V came to 3 bases and at J to 4 bases, leaving 10 bases not matched to a gene. From germline, CDR1 is MDHEN and CDR2 SYDVKM. DNA of the CDR3: TGTGCCAGCAGTTTTGCTCTTGGGACAGGGGTAGCAGATACGCAGTATTTT. Its protein is CASSFALGTGVADTQYF.

V gene TRBV15 combines with J gene TRBJ2-3, with 11 bases matching TRBD2. V dropped 0 bases and J dropped 1; count of bases not matched to a gene: 6. In germline, CDR1 is LNHNV, CDR2 YYDKDF (reference sequence). The CDR3 loop spans 18 amino acids. CDR3 nucleotide sequence: TGTGCCACCAGCAGAGAGCTAGCGGGAGGACCAGGCACAGATACGCAGTATTTT. Translated, it gives CATSRELAGGPGTDTQYF.

The CDR3 region has the DNA TGTGCCAGCCGGCCGGGACAGCCTGATGAAAAACTGTTTTTT. Encoded protein: CASRPGQPDEKLFF. V usage is TRBV18 and J usage is TRBJ1-4; 7 nucleotides agree with TRBD1. This CDR3 is 14 amino acids long. Looked up from germline, CDR1 is KGHSH and CDR2 is LQKENI. J gave up 6 bases and V 8 bases, and 9 bases lay outside the gene matches.

V is TRBV10-3 and J is TRBJ2-5; 13 bases fit TRBD2. The CDR3 is 13 amino acids. The germline CDR1 and CDR2 sequences are ENHRY and SYGVKD. With V trimmed by 9 bases and J by 4 bases, 2 bases remained unmatched. The CDR3 DNA follows: TGTGCCATAACTAGCGGGAGGGGAGAGACCCAGTACTTC. Translating gives CAITSGRGETQYF.

The chain joins TRBV28 to TRBJ2-7, with 10 bases fitting TRBD1. The CDR3 consists of 14 residues. CDR1 is MDHEN and CDR2 is SYDVKM in the germline V gene. V lost 10 bases and J lost 7; bases outside the gene matches: 13. CDR3 in amino acids: CATAEGQGSREQYF. The CDR3 region has the DNA TGTGCCACCGCGGAGGGACAGGGGTCTCGGGAGCAGTACTTC.

This chain joins TRBV27 and TRBJ2-3; 9 positions agree with TRBD2. This CDR3 comprises 15 residues. V gave up 5 bases and J gave up 5 bases; unmatched junction bases: 8. The V gene's germline CDR1 is MNHEY and CDR2 SMNVEV (reference sequence). The CDR3 DNA reads TGTGCCAGCAGTCGACTAGCGGATCCTATAGATACGCAGTATTTT. This encodes CASSRLADPIDTQYF.

The CDR3 DNA is TGTGCCAGCAGTTACTTAGCGGGAGTCCATGAGCAGTTCTTC. The encoded protein is CASSYLAGVHEQFF. The chain couples TRBV28 to TRBJ2-1; 9 bases match TRBD2. Germline-derived CDR1 and CDR2 are MDHEN and SYDVKM. This CDR3 spans 14 amino acids. V lost 4 bases to trimming and J lost 8 bases; unmatched junction nucleotides: 6.

The rearrangement joins TRBV28 to TRBJ2-7, with 9 nucleotides matching TRBD1. The CDR3 is made up of 13 amino acids. The junction had 9 bases not matched to a gene; V was cut back by 8 bases and J by 7 bases. From germline, CDR1 is MDHEN and CDR2 SYDVKM. The CDR3 reads CASATGGGGEQYF. CDR3 bases: TGTGCCAGCGCAACAGGGGGCGGGGGAGAGCAGTACTTC.

V gene TRBV7-9 combines with J gene TRBJ2-1; a possible D gene is TRBD2 (6 bases). The V gene lost 1 base and the J gene lost 6 bases, with 10 bases spanning the gap. This CDR3 contains 14 residues. Germline CDR1 SEHNR, CDR2 FQNEAQ (reference sequence). The CDR3 DNA reads as TGTGCCAGCAGCTTAGGGGGACTCCCCAATGAGCAGTTCTTC. This encodes CASSLGGLPNEQFF.